The present T cell receptor delta chain was sequenced within a study of gamma-delta chains in newborns, infants, children. The overall study: Microbial exposure reportedly drives polyclonal innate γδ T cell expansion after birth.

From germline, CDR1 is GEAIGNYY and CDR2 EKD. The CDR3 consists of 16 residues. Trimming pared 5 bases from V and 0 bases from J, leaving 18 bases between. This clone has just a few counts. Only one base separates this from a far larger clonotype, so it likely reflects a read error. TCRdb re-analyzed the reads via CATT. The repertoire holds roughly 1,300 delta-chain clones, with around 2.8% as singletons. The receptor was derived from a child who was a newborn, infant or young child, either healthy, febrile or measles-vaccinated (not recorded which). The chain uses TRDV2 and TRDJ1; no definite D call. The sample taken for sequencing was blood. CDR3 in amino acids: CACGQVSRTDTDKLIF. CDR3 DNA sequence: TGTGCCTGTGGCCAAGTTAGCCGGACGGACACCGATAAACTCATCTTT.